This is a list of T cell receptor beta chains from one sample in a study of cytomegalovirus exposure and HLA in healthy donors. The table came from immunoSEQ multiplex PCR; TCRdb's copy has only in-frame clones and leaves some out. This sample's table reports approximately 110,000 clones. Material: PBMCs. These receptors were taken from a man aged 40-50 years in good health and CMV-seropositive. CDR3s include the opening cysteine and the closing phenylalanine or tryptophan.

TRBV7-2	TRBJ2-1	CASSSPPGTGLNEQFF
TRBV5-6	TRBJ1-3	CASSFGGIGNTIYF
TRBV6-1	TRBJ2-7	CASSPTTGPYEQYF
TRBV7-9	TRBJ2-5	CASSPRDSSKETQYF
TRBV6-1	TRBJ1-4	CASSERQGLRSNEKLFF
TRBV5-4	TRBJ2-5	CASTTRLAGQETQYF
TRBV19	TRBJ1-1	CASSDRRGITEAFF
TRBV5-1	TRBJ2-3	CASSPPLAGGPDTQYF
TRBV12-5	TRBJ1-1	CASGQQGFTEAFF
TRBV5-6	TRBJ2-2	CASSWAGTAYTGELFF
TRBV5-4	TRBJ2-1	CASSLQGTGEQFF
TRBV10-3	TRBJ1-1	CASQGAIANTEAFF
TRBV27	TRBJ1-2	CASSSGTNYGYTF
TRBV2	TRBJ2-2	CASSEVGSTGELFF
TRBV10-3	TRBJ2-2	CAISESIAGPLGELFF
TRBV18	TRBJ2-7	CASSPLRTTYYEQYF
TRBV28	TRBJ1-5	CASSPTTGGANQPQHF
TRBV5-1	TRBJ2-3	CASSFAGGVGTDTQYF
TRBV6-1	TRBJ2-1	CASSAIRGTRPTYNEQFF
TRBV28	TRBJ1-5	CASRRGGGYQPQHF